The 17 T cell receptor beta chains below all came from one sample that was sequenced in a study of siplizumab effects on memory and regulatory T cells. Sequencing used immunoSEQ multiplex PCR; TCRdb keeps in-frame clones, though not all of them. The data contain more than 95,000 clones, approximately 93% of them seen just once; the ten biggest clones take up approximately 0.62%. Input material: Tregs sorted from blood. These receptors all stem from a human donor in good health.

The V and J genes are TRBV7-2 and TRBJ2-1, with 10 bases identical to TRBD2. The V gene end was trimmed by 3 bases and the J gene end by 4 bases; junction bases not matched to a gene: 3. This CDR3 is built from 15 residues. In germline, CDR1 is SGHTA, CDR2 FQGNSA. The CDR3 DNA follows: TGTGCCAGCAGCTTCCAGCGGGGGGGGTACAATGAGCAGTTCTTC. Translating gives CASSFQRGGYNEQFF.

The chain has TRBV10-3 and TRBJ1-2; possible D gene TRBD1, 5 bases. V was cut by 2 bases and J by 1 base, with 11 bases left in between. The CDR3 has 15 residues. Germline V gene data show CDR1 as ENHRY and CDR2 as SYGVKD. CDR3 amino acids: CAISEGMGGNYGYTF. DNA for the CDR3: TGTGCCATCAGTGAGGGGATGGGGGGTAACTATGGCTACACCTTC.

The chain links TRBV6-5 to TRBJ2-3, with 7 nucleotides matching TRBD2. CDR3 length equals 15 residues. The V segment lost 0 bases and the J segment 5 bases; nucleotides outside the gene matches: 5. Germline V gene data show CDR1 as MNHEY and CDR2 as SVGAGI. CDR3 sequence (DNA): TGTGCCAGCAGTTACTCTGTCGCGGGGGTAGATACGCAGTATTTT. Protein: CASSYSVAGVDTQYF.

This clone has a single count. The chain has TRBV30 and TRBJ1-1; possible D gene TRBD1, 6 bases. The CDR3 extends over 16 amino acids. With 2 bases removed from V and 6 bases from J, the gap between germline ends came to 22 bases. Germline CDR1 and CDR2: GTSNPN and SVGIG (reference sequence). In DNA, the CDR3 is TGTGCCTGGAGTCCGACAGGACGGGTACCCGGGGCTGAAGCTTTCTTT. Translated: CAWSPTGRVPGAEAFF.

V gene TRBV5-1 combines with J gene TRBJ2-6; D is unresolved. Germline V gives CDR1 SGHRS, CDR2 YFSETQ. Trimming removed 4 bases from V and 0 bases from J, with 8 bases in between. CDR3 length: 15 amino acids. This CDR3 is CASSPAPSGANVLTF. The CDR3 nucleotides read TGCGCCAGCAGCCCTGCACCCTCTGGGGCCAACGTCCTGACTTTC.

This sequence joins TRBV5-5 and TRBJ2-7; 10 nucleotides line up with TRBD1. The CDR3 covers 15 residues. The germline gives CDR1 SGHKS, CDR2 YYEKEE (reference sequence). With 3 bases clipped from V and 3 bases from J, the junction kept 6 bases outside the gene matches. The CDR3 protein is CASSSGTGEGYEQYF. As DNA, the CDR3 is TGTGCCAGCAGCTCCGGGACAGGGGAAGGCTACGAGCAGTACTTC.

The J gene is TRBJ1-2, the V gene TRBV5-1; D remains ambiguous. The CDR3 totals 13 residues. With 4 bases removed from V and 4 bases from J, the gap between germline ends came to 11 bases. CDR1 and CDR2 (germline): SGHRS, YFSETQ. The CDR3 sequence: CASSIREVYGYTF. The CDR3 region has the DNA TGCGCCAGCAGCATTCGCGAGGTCTATGGCTACACCTTC. The full variable domain, completed using reference TRBV5-1 and TRBJ1-2, is KAGVTQTPRYLIKTRGQQVTLSCSPISGHRSVSWYQQTPGQGLQFLFEYFSETQRNKGNFPGRFSGRQFSNSRSEMNVSTLELGDSALYLCASSIREVYGYTFGSGTRLTVV.

In this sample, this clone turned up a few times. V is TRBV19 and J is TRBJ1-5; D is possibly TRBD1 (6 bases). Germline V CDR1 and CDR2: LNHDA, SQIVND (reference sequence). This CDR3 comprises 16 residues. V lost 5 bases and J lost 3, with 17 bases in between. This CDR3 reads CASSEITQGYNQPQHF. DNA for the CDR3: TGTGCCAGTAGTGAAATCACTCAGGGGTACAATCAGCCCCAGCATTTT.

This clone was seen a single time. The chain uses TRBV30 and TRBJ2-7; 7 nucleotides agree with TRBD1. This CDR3 is 13 amino acids long. In germline, CDR1 is GTSNPN, CDR2 SVGIG (reference sequence). The J segment lost 7 bases and the V segment lost 3 bases, leaving 9 bases of the junction unmatched. CDR3 nucleotides: TGTGCCTGGAGAACAGGGGCCACAGGGGAGCAGTACTTC. It codes for CAWRTGATGEQYF.

The V call is TRBV27, the J call TRBJ2-1, with D perhaps matching TRBD1 or TRBD2 (5 bases each). The CDR3 covers 15 residues. The V end lost 8 bases, the J end lost 8 bases, and 22 bases lay between the germline ends. Germline loops: CDR1 MNHEY, CDR2 SMNVEV (reference sequence). The CDR3 DNA sequence: TGTGCCAGCGACCCGGGGTGGGGCCTTGGCCATGAGCAGTTCTTC. It encodes CASDPGWGLGHEQFF.

Only a few counts were recorded for this clone. The chain combines TRBV7-9 with TRBJ1-6; a weak D match, TRBD1 (5 bases). Trimming took off 3 bases at V and 10 bases at J, with 10 bases between the two ends. Germline-derived CDR1 and CDR2 are SEHNR and FQNEAQ (reference sequence). The CDR3 is 13 amino acids. The CDR3 protein is CASSFAGVSPLHF. The CDR3 bases are TGTGCCAGCAGCTTCGCGGGGGTATCACCCCTCCACTTT.

V and J are TRBV18 and TRBJ1-2; D is unclear. Germline loops: CDR1 KGHSH, CDR2 LQKENI. CDR3 length: 14 residues. V lost 3 bases to trimming and J lost 7 bases, with 15 bases between them. CDR3 sequence: CASSPRAGLGGYTF. The CDR3 bases are TGTGCCAGCTCACCCCGAGCAGGACTCGGTGGCTACACCTTC.

This clone occurred once. The gene calls are TRBV6-5 and TRBJ1-2; possibly TRBD1 for D (5 bases). The V end lost 4 bases, the J end lost 1 base, and 13 bases lay between the germline ends. There are 15 residues in the CDR3. The germline V gene encodes CDR1 MNHEY and CDR2 SVGAGI. The CDR3 bases are TGTGCCAGCAGTTCCCCGGGACGGAGTAACTATGGCTACACCTTC. It encodes CASSSPGRSNYGYTF.

The gene calls are TRBV30 and TRBJ1-5; no definite D call. The CDR3 covers 14 residues. Trimming took 6 bases from V and 6 from J, leaving 18 bases between them. Per germline, CDR1 GTSNPN and CDR2 SVGIG (reference sequence). CDR3: CACSEGGRVQPQHF. The CDR3 DNA follows: TGTGCCTGCTCTGAGGGCGGGCGAGTTCAGCCCCAGCATTTT. The whole variable domain, remainder taken from reference TRBV30 and TRBJ1-5, is SQTIHQWPATLVQPVGSPLSLECTVEGTSNPNLYWYRQAAGRGLQLLFYSVGIGQISSEVPQNLSASRPQDRQFILSSKKLLLSDSGFYLCACSEGGRVQPQHFGDGTRLSIL.

This clone was counted once. The chain is built from TRBV5-1 and TRBJ2-3; TRBD2 might be the D (5 bases). The ends were cut back, 10 bases at V and 0 bases at J, with 12 bases in the middle. Germline V gene data show CDR1 as SGHRS and CDR2 as YFSETQ. The CDR3 covers 13 residues. DNA for the CDR3: TGCGCCGGAAGGGAGACTAGCACAGATACGCAGTATTTT. Translation: CAGRETSTDTQYF.

The chain employs TRBV30 and TRBJ1-5; 7 bases agree with TRBD1. The germline CDR1 and CDR2 sequences are GTSNPN and SVGIG (reference sequence). The length of the CDR3 is 13 residues. V gave up 0 bases and J gave up 5 bases; unmatched junction bases: 1. For the CDR3, the DNA is TGTGCCTGGAGTGTCCAGGGGGATCAGCCCCAGCATTTT. Translation gives CAWSVQGDQPQHF.

The chain joins TRBV5-6 to TRBJ1-1, with 9 bases aligning to TRBD1. Trimming cost V 3 bases and J 5 bases; bases outside gene matches: 5. CDR3 size: 14 residues. Germline lookup yields CDR1 SGHDT and CDR2 YYEEEE. This chain's CDR3 is CASSSPGQGTEAFF. The CDR3 bases are TGTGCCAGCAGCTCACCGGGACAGGGAACTGAAGCTTTCTTT.